These 7 T cell receptor beta chains share one sample of origin, sequenced in a study of blood T cell repertoires in COVID-19. Some clones are missing from TCRdb's copy, which holds only in-frame ones; the method was immunoSEQ multiplex PCR. The sample contains about 160,000 clones, 60% to 85% of which appear only once. The sample comprised peripheral blood. Receptor source: a woman in her sixties with COVID-19, enrolled during active disease.

This clone was observed a single time. The J gene is TRBJ2-7, the V gene TRBV19, with TRBD1 identical over 9 bases. V lost 1 base, J lost 2 bases, and 0 bases stayed unmatched. The CDR3 is 14 residues long. Germline CDR1 LNHDA, CDR2 SQIVND (reference sequence). The CDR3 DNA sequence: TGTGCCAGTAGTATAGGACAGGGGGCCTACGAGCAGTACTTC. It codes for CASSIGQGAYEQYF.

This chain joins TRBV12-3 or TRBV12-4 and TRBJ2-7; 7 bases are a match to TRBD1. Trimming cost V 5 bases and J 4 bases; bases outside gene matches: 5. The CDR3 loop spans 13 amino acids. For the CDR3, the DNA is TGTGCCAGCAGTCGGACAGGCGGATACGAGCAGTACGTC. Amino acids: CASSRTGGYEQYV.

The chain employs TRBV5-4 and TRBJ2-1; 9 bases fit TRBD1. V lost 5 bases and J lost 5; bases outside the gene matches: 5. CDR1 and CDR2 (germline): SGHNT, YYREEE (reference sequence). The CDR3 totals 14 residues. The CDR3 reads CASSRDRVNNEQFF. The DNA for the CDR3 is TGTGCCAGCAGTAGGGACAGGGTCAACAATGAGCAGTTCTTC.

V gene TRBV13 combines with J gene TRBJ2-5; 9 positions agree with TRBD2. Germline CDR1 is PRHDT and CDR2 is FYEKMQ (reference sequence). There are 14 residues in the CDR3. The V and J ends lost 1 base and 4 bases, in that order; junction bases with no gene match: 1. CDR3 in DNA: TGTGCCAGCAGCTTAGAACTAGCGGGAGAGACCCAGTACTTC. Protein product: CASSLELAGETQYF.

The V call is TRBV10-3, the J call TRBJ2-1; the D gene is possibly TRBD1 (6 bases). V lost 2 bases to trimming and J lost 10 bases, with 12 bases between them. The CDR3 totals 13 residues. In germline, CDR1 is ENHRY, CDR2 SYGVKD. In DNA, the CDR3 is TGTGCCATCAGTGAGGGGGGCGAACGCGAGCAGTTCTTC. It yields the protein CAISEGGEREQFF.

The rearrangement joins TRBV7-2 to TRBJ2-7; TRBD2 matches 13 bases. The CDR3 contains 14 residues. V lost 3 bases and J lost 4; bases outside the gene matches: 0. The germline gives CDR1 SGHTA, CDR2 FQGNSA. The CDR3 loop is CASSLGLAGYEQYF. The CDR3 coding sequence is TGTGCCAGCAGCTTGGGACTAGCGGGGTACGAGCAGTACTTC. Using reference TRBV7-2 and TRBJ2-7 for the parts outside the CDR3, the full variable domain is GAGVSQSPSNKVTEKGKDVELRCDPISGHTALYWYRQSLGQGLEFLIYFQGNSAPDKSGLPSDRFSAERTGGSVSTLTIQRTQQEDSAVYLCASSLGLAGYEQYFGPGTRLTVT.

The chain links TRBV5-1 to TRBJ2-2; 11 bases map to TRBD2. In germline, CDR1 is SGHRS, CDR2 YFSETQ. Trimming cost V 2 bases and J 0 bases; bases outside gene matches: 9. This CDR3 is built from 19 residues. CDR3 bases: TGCGCCAGCAGCTTTTGGGCTAGCGGGGGGCCCTCGAACACCGGGGAGCTGTTTTTT. As protein: CASSFWASGGPSNTGELFF.